The rows below give T cell receptor beta chains drawn from one sample of a study of identical twins. TCRdb passed the 5' RACE reads through MiXCR, listing each CDR3 protein once. The sample lists approximately 210,000 distinct CDR3 sequences; about 6.7% were seen once. These same data were also listed under a study on T cells expressing NK-cell markers.

Sequenced sample: CD8+ T cells sorted from blood. The receptors originated from a young woman in good health. CDR3s leave out the opening cysteine and the closing phenylalanine or tryptophan. Each record gives: V gene, J gene, D gene, CDR3 length, CDR3 protein. The D gene is left open where the match is weak.

TRBV13	TRBJ2-5	TRBD1	13	ASSSPQGAWETQY
TRBV9	TRBJ1-2	-	13	ASSVGSTANYGYT
TRBV4-2	TRBJ2-3	-	12	ASSPTGTRDTQY
TRBV11-2	TRBJ2-3	TRBD2	16	ASSPLNLVAGGADTQY
TRBV12-3/TRBV12-4	TRBJ2-1	TRBD2	13	ASSQGTSGRNEQF
TRBV9	TRBJ1-1	-	11	ASSGVDPTEAF
TRBV12-3/TRBV12-4	TRBJ1-5	-	14	ASSLGLGHSLQPQH
TRBV5-1	TRBJ1-1	-	12	ASSLERVDTEAF
TRBV20-1	TRBJ2-5	TRBD1	12	SASVQGAAETQY
TRBV11-3	TRBJ2-3	TRBD2	14	ASSLPERGGTDTQY
TRBV9	TRBJ1-1	-	13	ASSVEANMNTEAF
TRBV29-1	TRBJ2-7	-	12	SVERQGIPYEQY
TRBV6-2/TRBV6-3	TRBJ2-1	TRBD2	15	ASEGTSGSYSYNEQF
TRBV20-1	TRBJ2-1	TRBD2	13	SAREGLALYNEQF
TRBV4-1	TRBJ1-2	-	14	ASSHLETGVTYGYT
TRBV11-3	TRBJ2-7	-	7	ASSPPPY
TRBV29-1	TRBJ2-7	TRBD1	10	SVQGQSYEQY
TRBV7-8	TRBJ1-4	-	12	ASSAHGGNEKLF
TRBV2	TRBJ2-3	-	11	ASSDTESATQY
TRBV2	TRBJ2-1	TRBD2	14	ASSPALAGQRGEQF
TRBV20-1	TRBJ2-7	-	11	SAPGPPTYEQY
TRBV7-9	TRBJ1-5	TRBD1	12	ASSLGTGVQPQH
TRBV18	TRBJ2-3	-	13	ASSPIAESTDTQY
TRBV19	TRBJ2-1	-	13	ASSINPTANNEQF
TRBV30	TRBJ2-1	-	14	AWVPDFMSSYNEQF
TRBV12-5	TRBJ2-7	-	13	ASGLGVSLAREQY
TRBV6-2/TRBV6-3	TRBJ2-1	-	10	ASIGSNNEQF
TRBV10-3	TRBJ1-1	-	10	AISDSGIEAF
TRBV7-9	TRBJ1-5	TRBD1	14	ASSSDLQGIGQPQH
TRBV25-1	TRBJ2-1	TRBD1	13	ASRKTGLSYNEQF
TRBV10-3	TRBJ2-1	TRBD2	12	AIRRGGDYNEQF
TRBV20-1	TRBJ1-1	-	11	SARDLVGTEAF
TRBV6-1	TRBJ2-3	-	12	ASRGDSYTDTQY
TRBV7-2	TRBJ2-1	-	13	ASSIIRSSYNEQF
TRBV11-2	TRBJ1-1	TRBD1	12	ASRPGQGGSEAF